This T cell receptor (beta chain) was identified during a study of blood T cells in healthy people across ages. The study drew donors from healthy Caucasian individuals in Russia aged roughly 6 to 90. Concerning this clonotype itself: Its matching antigen is unknown.

From germline, CDR1 is MNHNS and CDR2 SASEGT. The CDR3 extends over 13 amino acids. A second PCR of about 7 to 12 cycles used a sample-barcoded 5' primer and a J-beta primer mix. TCRdb reanalysed the 5' RACE reads using MiXCR and keeps one entry per CDR3 protein. The table shows hundreds of thousands of distinct CDR3 sequences, with around two fifths occurring only once. Study results and limitations: Donors of long life had a larger count of naive CD4+ cells and greater diversity than aged donors.

The sample consisted of blood. V and J are TRBV6-1 and TRBJ2-5, with a weak D call TRBD1 (6 bases). The J call is uncertain, as TRBJ2-7 better fits the DNA end. The sequence derives from a man older than 75 in good health. CDR3 protein: CASRAGTPFEQYF. In DNA, the CDR3 is TGTGCCAGCAGGGCCGGGACACCGTTCGAGCAGTACTTC.